This T cell receptor (beta chain) is drawn from a study of blood T cells in healthy people across ages. Regarding the study as a whole: Because donor CMV status was unknown, expanded clonotype changes were possibly confounded. Researchers report that TCR beta diversity correlated strongly with naive T cell percentage. Naive and antigen-experienced cells could not be conclusively compared, given unsorted PBMCs.

From germline, CDR1 is SGHTA and CDR2 FQGNSA. Trimming shortened V by 3 bases and J by 10 bases, and 15 bases separated the two germline ends. The CDR3 sequence is 13 residues long. In this sample, this clonotype turned up a few times. Its specificity is unknown. Alongside a J-beta primer mix, a sample-barcoded 5' primer served in a second PCR lasting roughly 6 to 11 cycles. TCRdb called the 5' RACE reads again in MiXCR, with one record for every CDR3 protein. The table lists roughly 2 million distinct CDR3 sequences, 49% of them singletons. The receptor comes from a woman in her 40s in good health. The material sequenced was blood. This rearrangement joins TRBV7-2 to TRBJ1-2; no clear D. Here the CDR3 DNA reads TGTGCCAGCAGCTTTCCTGATCTTCGCGTCTACACCTTC. Amino acids: CASSFPDLRVYTF.